Each of the 30 T cell receptor beta chains below was sequenced from the same sample in a study of blood T cell repertoires in COVID-19 (dated by TCRdb to the early 2020s). The receptor library was made with the immunoSEQ multiplex PCR assay. In TCRdb, the immuneACCESS table is reduced to in-frame sequences with V and J assigned. These tables do not hold every clone; where another copy was compared, an unresolved V gene accounts for under half, and the others remain unexplained. This sample comprises 150,000 to 160,000 clones, about four fifths of them detected only once. Together, the top ten hold around 32% of the sample. The sample consisted of peripheral blood. The receptors were gathered from a woman between 55 and 75 years old with acute or convalescent COVID-19.

The V and J genes are TRBV3-1 (or the pseudogene TRBV3-2) and TRBJ1-1; unclear D gene. This CDR3 comprises 16 residues. The V and J ends lost 0 bases and 4 bases respectively, with 15 bases between them. CDR1 LGHDT and CDR2 YNNKEL come from the germline V gene (reference sequence). In DNA, the CDR3 is TGTGCCAGCAGCCAAGATAATTCGGGAGTGGGCACTGAAGCTTTCTTT. Amino acid sequence: CASSQDNSGVGTEAFF.

V gene TRBV28 combines with J gene TRBJ1-1; D gene unclear. Germline-derived CDR1 and CDR2 are MDHEN and SYDVKM. This CDR3 contains 14 residues. Trimming pared 2 bases from V and 1 base from J, leaving 8 bases between. CDR3 region: CASSLSPGNTEAFF. CDR3 in DNA: TGTGCCAGCAGTTTAAGTCCGGGGAACACTGAAGCTTTCTTT.

The chain couples TRBV11-2 to TRBJ1-4; TRBD1 aligns across 9 bases. Looked up from germline, CDR1 is SGHAT and CDR2 is FQNNGV. Unmatched junction bases numbered 6, after V lost 5 bases and J lost 8 bases. This CDR3 has 14 amino acids. The CDR3 reads CASSRGQGGEKLFF. The CDR3 nucleotides are TGTGCCAGCAGCCGGGGACAGGGTGGGGAAAAACTGTTTTTT.

This rearrangement joins TRBV27 to TRBJ1-2; weak D call: TRBD1 (5 bases). The germline gives CDR1 MNHEY, CDR2 SMNVEV (reference sequence). The V gene lost 1 base and the J gene lost 8 bases, with 17 bases spanning the gap. The CDR3 totals 15 residues. The DNA for the CDR3 is TGTGCCAGCAGTTTATTTAATACAGGCCGCGGAGGCTACACCTTC. Its protein product is CASSLFNTGRGGYTF.

This chain joins TRBV19 and TRBJ1-5, with TRBD1 as a possible D gene (6 bases). This CDR3 contains 15 residues. CDR1 and CDR2 from the germline V gene are LNHDA and SQIVND (reference sequence). The V gene lost 6 bases and the J gene lost 5 bases, with 17 bases spanning the gap. The DNA of the CDR3 is TGTGCCAGTAGCCACCTCGGGGGGGCCGATCAGCCCCAGCATTTT. Residues: CASSHLGGADQPQHF.

The gene calls are TRBV6-6 and TRBJ2-7, with D perhaps TRBD2 (6 bases). Between the trimmed V and J ends, which lost 4 bases and 2 bases, there was a span of 12 bases. The CDR3 sequence is 14 residues long. CDR1 is MNHNY, CDR2 SVGAGI, per germline (reference sequence). DNA of the CDR3: TGTGCCAGCAGTTTGGCGGGGAATACCTACGAGCAGTACTTC. It codes for CASSLAGNTYEQYF.

The chain joins TRBV7-9 to TRBJ2-1; TRBD1 is a possible D gene (5 bases). CDR1 is SEHNR, CDR2 FQNEAQ, per germline (reference sequence). The CDR3 length is 15 residues. With 5 bases removed from V and 2 bases from J, the gap between germline ends came to 13 bases. The CDR3 is CASSLSGAAYNEQFF. DNA of the CDR3: TGTGCCAGCAGCCTCTCTGGGGCTGCCTACAATGAGCAGTTCTTC.

The genes are TRBV6-5 and TRBJ2-3, with D possibly matching TRBD2 (6 bases). CDR3 length: 14 amino acids. CDR1 MNHEY and CDR2 SVGAGI come from the germline V gene. Trimming pared 10 bases from V and 2 bases from J, leaving 16 bases between. The CDR3 loop reads CATIRGLSTDTQYF. DNA of the CDR3: TGTGCCACCATAAGGGGACTCTCCACAGATACGCAGTATTTT.

The chain links TRBV6-5 to TRBJ1-2, with 10 nucleotides matching TRBD1. The V gene end was trimmed by 0 bases and the J gene end by 5 bases; junction bases not matched to a gene: 3. There are 15 residues in the CDR3. Germline CDR1 and CDR2: MNHEY and SVGAGI. CDR3 coding DNA: TGTGCCAGCAGTTACTCGGGACAGGGGTATTATGGCTACACCTTC. It yields the protein CASSYSGQGYYGYTF.

The chain has TRBV6-6 and TRBJ1-1; a possible D gene is TRBD1 (5 bases). V was clipped by 6 bases and J by 1 base, with 9 bases between them. Germline V gene sequence: CDR1 MNHNY, CDR2 SVGAGI (reference sequence). This CDR3 is built from 13 residues. The CDR3 is CASRPDRNTEAFF. CDR3 nucleotides: TGTGCCAGCAGGCCTGACAGGAACACTGAAGCTTTCTTT.

The chain carries TRBV6-6 and TRBJ2-7; 7 nucleotides line up with TRBD2. The CDR3 covers 16 residues. J gave up 3 bases and V 5 bases, and 13 bases lay outside the gene matches. Germline-derived CDR1 and CDR2 are MNHNY and SVGAGI (reference sequence). The CDR3: CASSLPLGRDYYEQYF. Here the CDR3 DNA reads TGTGCCAGCAGTCTCCCTCTCGGAAGGGACTACTACGAGCAGTACTTC.

The chain couples TRBV10-3 to TRBJ1-2; 8 nucleotides align to TRBD1. Germline V gene lookup returns CDR1 ENHRY and CDR2 SYGVKD. Trimming at V came to 8 bases and at J to 8 bases, leaving 7 bases not matched to a gene. This CDR3 comprises 12 residues. The CDR3 nucleotides are TGTGCCATCGAGCCCGACAGGGGCGGCTACACCTTC. Translation gives CAIEPDRGGYTF.

This chain links TRBV18 with TRBJ2-5, with D possibly being TRBD2 (6 bases). Germline V CDR1 and CDR2: KGHSH, LQKENI. Trimming shortened V by 0 bases and J by 5 bases, and 10 bases separated the two germline ends. The CDR3 covers 14 residues. CDR3 in amino acids: CASSPPALAETQYF. CDR3 nucleotide sequence: TGTGCCAGCTCACCACCGGCACTAGCTGAGACCCAGTACTTC. Together with reference TRBV18 and TRBJ2-5, the CDR3 gives the full variable domain: NAGVMQNPRHLVRRRGQEARLRCSPMKGHSHVYWYRQLPEEGLKFMVYLQKENIIDESGMPKERFSAEFPKEGPSILRIQQVVRGDSAAYFCASSPPALAETQYFGPGTRLLVL.

The V call is TRBV6-4, the J call TRBJ2-1; tentative D call: TRBD2 (6 bases). CDR3 length: 15 residues. The V end lost 8 bases, the J end lost 7 bases, and 21 bases lay between the germline ends. Germline CDR1 is MRHNA and CDR2 is SNTAGT. The CDR3 loop is CASASSGPTGNEQFF. The CDR3 DNA reads as TGTGCCAGCGCTTCCAGCGGGCCAACGGGGAATGAGCAGTTCTTC.

This clone appeared a few times. The CDR3 protein is CASSFQGSGNTEAFF. In DNA, the CDR3 is TGCGCCAGCAGCTTCCAGGGTTCGGGGAACACTGAAGCTTTCTTT. The gene calls are TRBV5-1 and TRBJ1-1; D is perhaps TRBD1 (5 bases). The V end was cut by 2 bases, the J end by 1 base, with 12 bases between. The length of the CDR3 is 15 residues. CDR1 and CDR2 from the germline V gene are SGHRS and YFSETQ.

This clone has only one observation. The gene calls are TRBV19 and TRBJ1-2; D not resolved. V lost 2 bases and J 7 bases, leaving 11 bases between the germline ends. Germline V gene data show CDR1 as LNHDA and CDR2 as SQIVND (reference sequence). CDR3 length: 13 amino acids. The CDR3 sequence is CASSIQPAGGYTF. In DNA, the CDR3 is TGTGCCAGTAGTATACAGCCCGCGGGTGGCTACACCTTC.

The J gene is TRBJ1-2, the V gene TRBV12-3 or TRBV12-4, with 7 bases fitting TRBD1. Losses at the gene ends were 7 bases for V and 4 bases for J; bases not matched to a gene: 6. There are 13 residues in the CDR3. The CDR3 is CASTGTAFYGYTF. CDR3 DNA sequence: TGTGCCAGCACCGGGACAGCCTTCTATGGCTACACCTTC.

This rearrangement joins TRBV9 to TRBJ1-1, with D unclear. The CDR3 contains 16 residues. Trimming pared 3 bases from V and 0 bases from J, leaving 15 bases between. Germline lookup yields CDR1 SGDLS and CDR2 YYNGEE. The chain's CDR3 is CASSAQPGALNTEAFF. CDR3 sequence (DNA): TGTGCCAGCAGCGCCCAGCCCGGAGCCCTGAACACTGAAGCTTTCTTT.

The chain joins TRBV7-9 to TRBJ1-5, with D maybe TRBD1 (5 bases). Trimming left V 10 bases short and J 6 bases short, with 16 bases between. Germline loops: CDR1 SEHNR, CDR2 FQNEAQ (reference sequence). The CDR3 has 13 residues. The CDR3 region has the DNA TGTGCCATCTCTGGAGGGGTTGGTCAGCCCCAGCATTTT. It is translated as CAISGGVGQPQHF.

The chain joins TRBV4-1 to TRBJ1-2; D gene ambiguous. Per the germline V gene, CDR1 is MGHRA and CDR2 is YSYEKL. Between the trimmed V and J ends, which lost 6 bases and 0 bases, there was a span of 11 bases. The CDR3 is 14 amino acids. Written as DNA, the CDR3 is TGCGCCAGCAGGCCGCTCCAGTCTAACTATGGCTACACCTTC. Its protein is CASRPLQSNYGYTF.

The chain couples TRBV28 to TRBJ2-7, with D maybe TRBD2 (5 bases). The CDR3 consists of 15 residues. Germline CDR1 and CDR2: MDHEN and SYDVKM. V was clipped by 1 base and J by 1 base, with 11 bases between them. The CDR3 loop reads CASSLSNRGSYEQYF. The CDR3 coding sequence is TGTGCCAGCAGTTTATCCAACCGGGGTTCCTACGAGCAGTACTTC. Looking up the rest from reference TRBV28 and TRBJ2-7 gives the full variable domain: DVKVTQSSRYLVKRTGEKVFLECVQDMDHENMFWYRQDPGLGLRLIYFSYDVKMKEKGDIPEGYSVSREKKERFSLILESASTNQTSMYLCASSLSNRGSYEQYFGPGTRLTVT.

The genes are TRBV3-1 (or the pseudogene TRBV3-2) and TRBJ1-1; D uncertain. The germline V gene encodes CDR1 LGHDT and CDR2 YNNKEL (reference sequence). V lost 4 bases and J 5 bases, leaving 14 bases between the germline ends. The CDR3 has 14 amino acids. CDR3 bases: TGTGCCAGCAGCCCAATTTACGGGAAGACTGAAGCTTTCTTT. It yields the protein CASSPIYGKTEAFF.

The chain joins TRBV5-1 to TRBJ2-3, with D perhaps matching TRBD2 (6 bases). Trimming left V 4 bases short and J 3 bases short, with 15 bases between. This CDR3 has 15 amino acids. Germline V gene sequence: CDR1 SGHRS, CDR2 YFSETQ. CDR3 residues: CASSDTGTSTDTQYF. As DNA, the CDR3 is TGCGCCAGCAGCGATACCGGGACTTCGACAGATACGCAGTATTTT.

The V call is TRBV10-3, the J call TRBJ1-1; D gene ambiguous. CDR1 is ENHRY, CDR2 SYGVKD, per germline. This CDR3 is built from 15 residues. Trimming stripped 2 bases from V and 1 base from J, with 11 bases between. CDR3 nucleotide sequence: TGTGCCATCAGTGAGCCCCCCCCCGGGAACACTGAAGCTTTCTTT. This encodes CAISEPPPGNTEAFF.

The rearrangement joins TRBV7-3 to TRBJ2-1; TRBD2 agrees at 7 bases. Germline V CDR1 and CDR2: SGHTA, FQGTGA. The CDR3 is 15 amino acids. V dropped 3 bases and J dropped 2; count of bases not matched to a gene: 4. CDR3 in DNA: TGTGCCAGCAGCTTCGGGGGGAGGCCCTACAATGAGCAGTTCTTC. As protein: CASSFGGRPYNEQFF.

The chain uses TRBV30 and TRBJ1-4; 7 nucleotides match TRBD1. With 3 bases clipped from V and 4 bases from J, the junction kept 8 bases outside the gene matches. CDR3 length equals 15 residues. The germline V gene encodes CDR1 GTSNPN and CDR2 SVGIG (reference sequence). The CDR3 sequence: CAWSPGQAFNEKLFF. DNA of the CDR3: TGTGCCTGGAGCCCTGGACAGGCCTTTAATGAAAAACTGTTTTTT.

The chain combines TRBV7-2 with TRBJ1-4, with D tentatively TRBD1 (6 bases). Per the germline V gene, CDR1 is SGHTA and CDR2 is FQGNSA. CDR3 length equals 14 residues. The germline V and J ends were trimmed by 5 bases and 4 bases, with 11 bases remaining between them. The CDR3 nucleotides are TGTGCCAGCAGCCAGGGGTTGGGTAATGAAAAACTGTTTTTT. Protein: CASSQGLGNEKLFF.

The chain combines TRBV5-4 with TRBJ1-5; maybe TRBD1 (5 bases). There are 14 residues in the CDR3. The V gene lost 1 base and the J gene lost 4 bases, with 9 bases spanning the gap. From germline, CDR1 is SGHNT and CDR2 YYREEE (reference sequence). The CDR3, as DNA: TGTGCCAGCAGCTTGAACGGGGGGAATCAGCCCCAGCATTTT. Translated: CASSLNGGNQPQHF.

This clone was seen only a few times. The chain combines TRBV7-9 with TRBJ2-2, with D possibly matching TRBD1 (6 bases). Trimming shortened V by 1 base and J by 0 bases, and 9 bases separated the two germline ends. Germline assignment: CDR1 SEHNR and CDR2 FQNEAQ (reference sequence). This CDR3 is 16 amino acids long. The CDR3 reads CASSLVGTTNTGELFF. CDR3 nucleotides: TGTGCCAGCAGCTTAGTCGGGACAACGAACACCGGGGAGCTGTTTTTT.

CDR3 residues: CASSLGRNEQFF. The CDR3 DNA follows: TGTGCCAGCAGCTTAGGGAGAAATGAGCAGTTCTTC. The chain uses TRBV11-2 and TRBJ2-1; D remains ambiguous. Per the germline V gene, CDR1 is SGHAT and CDR2 is FQNNGV. Trimming cost V 1 base and J 7 bases, with 5 bases left between them. The CDR3 has 12 amino acids.